A single T cell receptor beta chain is shown here with its context. The table came from immunoSEQ multiplex PCR; TCRdb's copy has only in-frame clones and leaves some out. Of about 520,000 clones in the sample, around 80% were seen once. This entry comes from a study of shared clonotypes between healthy human individuals. Sequencing input: PBMCs. This TCR derives from a middle-aged woman in good health. Some clones in this sample may be carry-over from other donors' samples.

In DNA, the CDR3 is TGTGCCAGCAGCCAAGAAGGGAGCGTGGTAGCTTTCTTT. Protein product: CASSQEGSVVAFF. The chain employs TRBV4-2 and TRBJ1-1; D is undetermined. CDR3 length equals 13 residues. The germline V gene has CDR1 LGHNA and CDR2 YNFKEQ. The germline V and J ends were trimmed by 0 bases and 10 bases, with 12 bases remaining between them.